This T cell receptor (beta chain) was captured by sequencing in a study of cytomegalovirus exposure and HLA in healthy donors. The overall study: Across about 400 genotyped donors, 65% to 90% landed in the Caucasian-associated ancestry cluster.

Healthy bone marrow donors made up the donors. The PCR used 60 Vbeta and 13 Jbeta primers. Libraries were prepared by immunoSEQ multiplex PCR; TCRdb keeps only in-frame clonotypes and omits some of them. The data contain 150,000 to 200,000 clones, over 70% of them singletons. The CDR3 runs 13 residues. Germline CDR1 MNHNS, CDR2 SASEGT. Trimming took 4 bases from V and 4 from J; bases not matched to a gene: 0. The source of this sequence is a male donor in good health and CMV-seronegative. The sequenced sample was PBMCs. This chain connects TRBV6-1 to TRBJ1-3; 8 bases align to TRBD1. CDR3 amino acids: CASSGTGGNTIYF. CDR3 nucleotide sequence: TGTGCCAGCAGTGGGACAGGGGGAAACACCATATATTTT.